Described below is a single TCR beta chain sequence and its context. Antigen: not known. Extracted RNA was reverse transcribed, and the resulting cDNA served as sequencing template. Clones were sequenced by immunoSEQ multiplex PCR, and TCRdb holds only the in-frame ones, with some missing. The repertoire holds about 140,000 clones, with around four fifths as singletons. As for treatment: oral pan-JAK inhibitor, 5-10 mg twice daily. The sample comes from a study of CD8+ T cells in alopecia areata. Study information: Treated patients swallowed 5 to 10 mg of oral tofacitinib twice daily. Tofacitinib therapy took 6 to 18 months; 6 months off drug came after. Study-wide findings and caveats: The study found higher clonality in lesional than normal scalp, especially in alopecia totalis/universalis.

V lost 2 bases and J lost 1, with 5 bases in between. The CDR3 loop spans 13 amino acids. The receptor was isolated from a human donor with alopecia areata. The chain joins TRBV23-1 to TRBJ1-1; maybe TRBD1 (5 bases). TRBV23-1 is noted as an ORF with a role that remains uncertain. The specimen comprised CD8+ T cells sorted from blood, sampled at week 4, from a patient treated with tofacitinib. This CDR3 reads CASSQQGNTEAFF. Here the CDR3 DNA reads TGCGCCAGCAGTCAACAGGGGAACACTGAAGCTTTCTTT.